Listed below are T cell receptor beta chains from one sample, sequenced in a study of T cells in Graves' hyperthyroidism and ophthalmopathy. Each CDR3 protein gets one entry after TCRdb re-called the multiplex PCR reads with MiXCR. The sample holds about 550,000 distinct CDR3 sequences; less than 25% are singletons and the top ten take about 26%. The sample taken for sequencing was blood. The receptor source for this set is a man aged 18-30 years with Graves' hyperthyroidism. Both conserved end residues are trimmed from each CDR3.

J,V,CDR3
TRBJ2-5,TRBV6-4,ASSDAVRNKETQY
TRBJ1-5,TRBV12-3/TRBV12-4,ASTVGDQPQH
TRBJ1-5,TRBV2,ASQGQGSNQPQH
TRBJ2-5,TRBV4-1,ASSQEGLGEETQY
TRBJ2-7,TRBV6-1,ASSRGLDRAAYEQY
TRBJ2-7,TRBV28,ASSPSPSYEQY
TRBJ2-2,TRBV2,ASRRGTSGNTGELF
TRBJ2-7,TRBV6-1,ASRTSGGYYEQY
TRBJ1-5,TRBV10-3,AISETGQGSNQPQH
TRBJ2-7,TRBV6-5,ASSYSFGQGVSYEQY
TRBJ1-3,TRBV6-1,ASSEDTGNTIY
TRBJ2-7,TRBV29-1,SVVDRGYEQY
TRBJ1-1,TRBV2,ASSAPTGRRDTEAF
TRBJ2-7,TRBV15,ATSRDNPGQGTYEQY
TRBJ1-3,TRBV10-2,ASRGFGNTIY
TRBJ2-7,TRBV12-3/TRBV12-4,ASSLLSGGDYEQY
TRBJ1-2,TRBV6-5,ASSWHRTSDYGYT
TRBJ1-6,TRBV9,ASSEAPDLNNSPLH
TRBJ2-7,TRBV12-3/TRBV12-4,ASRPRTSGRSEQY
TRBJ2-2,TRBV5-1,ASSLAGQINTGELF
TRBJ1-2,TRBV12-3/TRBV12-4,ASSLVRQGGNYGYT
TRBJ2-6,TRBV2,ASRETEISGANVLT
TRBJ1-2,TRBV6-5,ASSYEGDYGYT
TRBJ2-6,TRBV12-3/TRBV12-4,ASRPRVTAGANVLT
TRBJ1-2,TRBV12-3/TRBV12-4,ASSGPGHNYGYT
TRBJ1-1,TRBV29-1,SVSGTARGTEAF
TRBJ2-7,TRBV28,ASSSLGQGLLD
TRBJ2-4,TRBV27,ASSPLTSGLNIQY